The subject of this entry is one T cell receptor beta chain. The CDR3 has 14 residues. V trimming: 2 bases; J trimming: 1 base; junction bases outside the gene matches: 1. Germline V gene data show CDR1 as LGHDT and CDR2 as YNNKEL (reference sequence). In the original workflow: Estimated nucleated cell counts came from reference gene primer amplification. Data came from immunoSEQ multiplex PCR; TCRdb stores just in-frame clones and leaves some out. The DNA gave D and trimming, while V, J and clone size come from that table. The profile shows about 170,000 clones, about 85% of them singletons. The entry originates in a study of blood T cell repertoires in COVID-19. Study-wide background: Samples came from the United States, Italy and Spain, spanning acute and convalescent COVID-19. Sources were T cells, B-cell-depleted T cells, or PBMCs; the material itself was cDNA or gDNA.

The source is a man aged 55 to 70 who had recovered from COVID-19. The genes are TRBV3-1 (or the pseudogene TRBV3-2) and TRBJ1-1; 7 bases agree with TRBD1. What was sequenced was peripheral blood. The CDR3 sequence is CASSQWTGNTEAFF. In DNA form, the CDR3 reads TGTGCCAGCAGCCAATGGACAGGGAACACTGAAGCTTTCTTT.